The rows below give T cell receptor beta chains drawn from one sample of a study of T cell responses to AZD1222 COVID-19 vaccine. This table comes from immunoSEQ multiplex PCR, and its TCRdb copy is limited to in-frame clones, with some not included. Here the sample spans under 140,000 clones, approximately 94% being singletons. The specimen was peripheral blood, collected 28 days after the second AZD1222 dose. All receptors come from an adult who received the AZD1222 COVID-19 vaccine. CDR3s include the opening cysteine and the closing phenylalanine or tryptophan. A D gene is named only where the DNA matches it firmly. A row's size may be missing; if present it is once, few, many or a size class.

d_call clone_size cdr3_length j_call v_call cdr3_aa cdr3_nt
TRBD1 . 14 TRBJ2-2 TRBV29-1 CSVETQGDTGELFF TGCAGCGTTGAGACCCAGGGGGACACCGGGGAGCTGTTTTTT
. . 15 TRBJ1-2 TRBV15 CATSRDRPGPYGYTF TGTGCCACCAGCAGAGATCGGCCAGGGCCCTATGGCTACACCTTC
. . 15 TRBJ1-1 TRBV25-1 CASSGVGYMNTEAFF TGTGCCAGCAGTGGGGTGGGGTACATGAACACTGAAGCTTTCTTT
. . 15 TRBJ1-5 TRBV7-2 CASSFAQVLGQPQHF TGTGCCAGCAGCTTCGCACAGGTCTTAGGTCAGCCCCAGCATTTT
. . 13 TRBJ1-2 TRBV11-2 CASSLDFDMGYTF TGTGCCAGCAGCTTAGATTTTGACATGGGCTACACCTTC
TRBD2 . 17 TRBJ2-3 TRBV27 CASSLKPRGGERDTQYF TGTGCCAGCAGTCTAAAACCACGGGGGGGCGAACGAGATACGCAGTATTTT
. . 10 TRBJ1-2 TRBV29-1 CSVDGGGYTF TGCAGCGTTGATGGTGGAGGCTACACCTTC
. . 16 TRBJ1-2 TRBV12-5 CASGLVIGGSNYGYTF TGTGCTAGTGGTTTGGTAATCGGGGGGTCTAACTATGGCTACACCTTC
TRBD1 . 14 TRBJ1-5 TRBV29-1 CSVGTEDSNQPQHF TGCAGCGTAGGGACAGAAGATAGCAATCAGCCCCAGCATTTT
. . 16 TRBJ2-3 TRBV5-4 CASSSWGGRITDTQYF TGTGCCAGCAGCTCCTGGGGGGGGCGGATCACAGATACGCAGTATTTT
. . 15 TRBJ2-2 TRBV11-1 CASSPWATQGGELFF TGTGCCAGCAGCCCCTGGGCCACCCAGGGGGGGGAGCTGTTTTTT
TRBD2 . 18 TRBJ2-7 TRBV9 CASSVDISGAAYPYEQYF TGTGCCAGCAGCGTAGATATTAGCGGGGCAGCTTACCCCTACGAGCAGTACTTC
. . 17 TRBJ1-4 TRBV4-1 CASSRTGQPSTNEKLFF TGCGCCAGCAGCCGAACAGGACAGCCGTCAACTAATGAAAAACTGTTTTTT
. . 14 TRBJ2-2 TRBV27 CASRDNRVTGELFF TGTGCCAGCAGAGATAACAGGGTGACCGGGGAGCTGTTTTTT
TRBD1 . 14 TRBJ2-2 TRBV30 CAWSGTGVTGELFF TGTGCCTGGAGTGGGACAGGGGTTACCGGGGAGCTGTTTTTT
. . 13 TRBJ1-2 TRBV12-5 CASGLAGTYGYTF TGTGCTAGTGGTTTAGCGGGGACGTATGGCTACACCTTC
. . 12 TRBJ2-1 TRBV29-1 CSVVTGWFEQFF TGCAGCGTTGTTACAGGGTGGTTTGAGCAGTTCTTC
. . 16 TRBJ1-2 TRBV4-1 CASSHGTGEGFYGYTF TGCGCCAGCAGCCATGGTACGGGCGAGGGATTCTATGGCTACACCTTC
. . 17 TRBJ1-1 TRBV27 CASSLSNTIPMNTEAFF TGTGCCAGCAGTTTATCGAACACTATCCCGATGAACACTGAAGCTTTCTTT
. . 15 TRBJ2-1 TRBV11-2 CASSLTDSTNNEQFF TGTGCCAGCAGCTTGACGGACAGTACAAACAATGAGCAGTTCTTC
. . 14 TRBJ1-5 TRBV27 CASSMRAVNQPQHF TGTGCCAGCAGTATGCGGGCCGTTAATCAGCCCCAGCATTTT
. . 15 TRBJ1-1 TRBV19 CASTHGHIQNTEAFF TGTGCCAGTACTCACGGACACATCCAGAACACTGAAGCTTTCTTT
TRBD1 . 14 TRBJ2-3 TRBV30 CAWGTGTYTDTQYF TGTGCCTGGGGGACAGGGACCTACACAGATACGCAGTATTTT
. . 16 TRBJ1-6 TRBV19 CASSIGGRLLNSPLHF TGTGCCAGTAGTATAGGAGGGAGATTACTCAATTCACCCCTCCACTTT
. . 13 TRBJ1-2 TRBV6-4 CASSEQGWDGYTF TGTGCCAGCAGTGAACAGGGATGGGATGGCTACACCTTC
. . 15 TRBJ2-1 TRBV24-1 CATSAGAYSYNEQFF TGTGCCACCAGTGCCGGGGCGTACTCCTACAATGAGCAGTTCTTC
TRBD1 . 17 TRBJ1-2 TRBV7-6 CASSLVTEGALIYGYTF TGTGCCAGCAGCTTAGTCACCGAGGGGGCCCTTATCTATGGCTACACCTTC
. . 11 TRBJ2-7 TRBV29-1 CSIRGGYEQYF TGCAGCATTCGAGGGGGGTACGAGCAGTACTTC
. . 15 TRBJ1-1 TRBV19 CASSQASLMNTEAFF TGTGCCAGCTCCCAGGCGAGCCTTATGAACACTGAAGCTTTCTTT
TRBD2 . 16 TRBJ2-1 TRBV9 CASSPRLAGGGNEQFF TGTGCCAGCAGCCCCCGGCTAGCGGGAGGAGGCAATGAGCAGTTCTTC
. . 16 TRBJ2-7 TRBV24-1 CATSDLQGYDRNEQYF TGTGCCACCAGTGATTTGCAAGGGTATGATCGTAACGAGCAGTACTTC
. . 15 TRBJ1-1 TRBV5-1 CASSLLWGAHTEAFF TGCGCCAGCAGCTTGTTGTGGGGGGCTCACACTGAAGCTTTCTTT
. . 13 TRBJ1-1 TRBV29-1 CSVLESLNTEAFF TGCAGCGTTCTAGAGTCTCTAAACACTGAAGCTTTCTTT
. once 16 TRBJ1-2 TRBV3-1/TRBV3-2 CASSQDQVGVFYGYTF TGTGCCAGCAGCCAAGATCAAGTAGGGGTTTTCTATGGCTACACCTTC
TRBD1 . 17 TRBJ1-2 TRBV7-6 CASSSLEGTGPNYGYTF TGTGCCAGCAGCTCCCTAGAAGGGACAGGGCCGAACTATGGCTACACCTTC
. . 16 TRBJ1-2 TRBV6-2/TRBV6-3 CASSDRRGGGDHGYTF TGTGCCAGCAGCGACCGTCGAGGGGGTGGTGACCATGGCTACACCTTC
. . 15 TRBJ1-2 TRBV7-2 CASSLIDAGNYGYTF TGTGCCAGCAGCTTAATCGACGCAGGGAACTATGGCTACACCTTC
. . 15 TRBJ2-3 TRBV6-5 CASSYQVRRTDTQYF TGTGCCAGCAGTTACCAGGTCAGGAGGACAGATACGCAGTATTTT
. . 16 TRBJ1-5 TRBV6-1 CASSERSGVSNQPQHF TGTGCCAGCAGTGAAAGGTCAGGGGTTAGCAATCAGCCCCAGCATTTT
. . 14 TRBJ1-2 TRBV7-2 CASSSSGANYGYTF TGTGCCAGCAGCTCTTCCGGAGCTAACTATGGCTACACCTTC
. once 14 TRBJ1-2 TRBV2 CASRGQGLNYGYTF TGTGCCAGCAGGGGGCAGGGCCTAAACTATGGCTACACCTTC
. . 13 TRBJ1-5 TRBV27 CASRPSESQPQHF TGTGCCAGCAGACCCTCGGAGAGTCAGCCCCAGCATTTT
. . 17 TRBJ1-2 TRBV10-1 CASSPTLGTGAQSGYTF TGCGCCAGCAGCCCTACACTGGGTACCGGGGCCCAGTCGGGCTACACCTTC
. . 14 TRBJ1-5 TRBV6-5 CASNQNRIGQPQHF TGTGCCAGCAATCAAAACAGGATCGGTCAGCCCCAGCATTTT
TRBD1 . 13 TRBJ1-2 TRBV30 CAWSIGTGNGYTF TGTGCCTGGAGTATTGGGACAGGGAATGGCTACACCTTC
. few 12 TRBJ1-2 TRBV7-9 CASSSRVSGYTF TGTGCCAGCAGCAGCAGGGTAAGTGGCTACACCTTC
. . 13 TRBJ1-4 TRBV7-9 CATQIGGDEKLFF TGTGCCACCCAAATCGGGGGCGATGAAAAACTGTTTTTT
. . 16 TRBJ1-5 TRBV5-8 CASSYGDSNSNQPQHF TGTGCCAGCAGCTACGGGGATAGTAATAGCAATCAGCCCCAGCATTTT